This T cell receptor beta chain was captured by sequencing in a study of Tregs in tolerant kidney transplant recipients. Study-wide findings and caveats: Findings come from small patient numbers and require larger validation. The most relevant donor-specific Treg TCRbeta repertoire apparently came from expansion with activated donor B cells.

The table lists this clone with a few counts. Its antigen is unknown. Assay used: immunoSEQ multiplex PCR; TCRdb lists only in-frame clones, some missing. The sample has 200,000 to 300,000 clones, roughly 84% seen once. Germline loops: CDR1 SNHLY, CDR2 FYNNEI. The CDR3 runs to 14 residues. The ends lost 6 bases at V and 2 bases at J; junction bases unmatched: 4. Thawed PBMCs were FACS-sorted into unstimulated CD4+CD25+CD127- regulatory T cells, CD4+CD25- non-regulatory cells, CD4 and CD8 cells. The chain carries TRBV2 and TRBJ1-5; 7 bases line up with TRBD1. This TCR derives from a human donor in good health. Sequencing was carried out using CD4+ T cells from blood. The chain's CDR3 is CASSGTGGNQPQHF. DNA for the CDR3: TGTGCCAGCAGCGGAACAGGGGGCAATCAGCCCCAGCATTTT.